The clone carrying this TCR beta chain came up many times. Its antigen is undetermined. The data were obtained in a study of T cells after yellow fever vaccination. General study findings and limits: FACS-sorted repertoires could contain abundant clonotypes contaminating from the bulk population. In post-booster samples, most primary-vaccination clones reappeared (96% CD4, 88% CD8).

Germline-derived CDR1 and CDR2 are LGHDT and YNNKEL (reference sequence). With 2 bases clipped from V and 7 bases from J, the junction kept 4 bases outside the gene matches. The CDR3 sequence is 14 residues long. They built TCR cDNA with 5'RACE template switching, a step that put in a universal primer site and UMIs. Via MiXCR, TCRdb re-called the 5' RACE reads, giving one row per CDR3 protein. The table includes a few hundred thousand distinct CDR3 sequences, approximately 4% detected once. The chain links TRBV3-1 to TRBJ2-1; 8 bases map to TRBD1. This sequence originates from a man younger than 35 who received the YFV17D yellow fever vaccine. The sample here was PBMCs, taken 5 days after the yellow fever booster vaccination. CDR3 nucleotides: TGTGCCAGCAGCCAAACAGGGGGATGGAATGAGCAGTTCTTC. It translates to CASSQTGGWNEQFF.